The rows below give T cell receptor beta chains drawn from one sample of a study of blood T cells in healthy people across ages. Each CDR3 protein gets one entry after TCRdb re-called the 5' RACE reads with MiXCR. Altogether around 1.5 million distinct CDR3 sequences are present, approximately 59% being singletons, with the ten largest covering 6.5% to 8%. Sequences were obtained from blood. The receptors come from a man aged 18 to 30 in good health. Each CDR3 is given with its conserved first and last residue. The order of the fields is J gene, D gene, clone size, V gene, CDR3 DNA, CDR3 protein. D genes are given only for firm matches. Only some rows state a clone size, as once, few, many or a class for expanded clones.

TRBJ1-1 | . | . | TRBV11-1 | TGTGCCAGCAGCCGCCCCGGCAACACTGAAGCTTTCTTT | CASSRPGNTEAFF
TRBJ2-6 | . | few | TRBV15 | TGTGCCACCAGCAGAGTCTTCGGACCTGGGGCCAACGTCCTGACTTTC | CATSRVFGPGANVLTF
TRBJ2-5 | TRBD2 | . | TRBV4-1 | TGCGCCAGCAGCCAAGACGGGACTAGCGGGAGAGGAGAGACCCAGTACTTC | CASSQDGTSGRGETQYF
TRBJ2-7 | . | . | TRBV5-6 | TGTGCCAGCAGCTTGGTGTGGGACTACGAGCAGTACTTC | CASSLVWDYEQYF
TRBJ2-1 | TRBD2 | . | TRBV7-2 | TGTGCCAGCAGCCCGCGCCCCGGGACTAGCGGGAGTAATGAGCAGTTCTTC | CASSPRPGTSGSNEQFF
TRBJ1-2 | . | . | TRBV29-1 | TGCAGCGTTGAAGATCCCACTGGCCGCCATGGCTACACCTTC | CSVEDPTGRHGYTF
TRBJ2-1 | . | . | TRBV28 | TGTGCCAGCAGTTTAGAGGCTTTGAGCTCCTACAATGAGCAGTTCTTC | CASSLEALSSYNEQFF
TRBJ2-1 | TRBD2 | few | TRBV5-1 | TGCGCCAGCAGCCCGCAAAGCGGGAGGTCCTACAATGAGCAGTTCTTC | CASSPQSGRSYNEQFF
TRBJ2-7 | . | few | TRBV6-6 | TGTGCCAGCAGTTCCCTGGTCCCGGCTTCCATCGAGCAGTACTTC | CASSSLVPASIEQYF
TRBJ2-7 | . | . | TRBV7-9 | TGTGCCAGCAGCGGACCAGGGCGGGGCTACGAGCAGTACTTC | CASSGPGRGYEQYF
TRBJ2-7 | . | . | TRBV13 | TGTGCCAGCAGCTTAAGCCGGGCCGGGTGGCTACTCAATGAGCAGTACTTC | CASSLSRAGWLLNEQYF
TRBJ2-7 | . | few | TRBV6-1 | TGTGCCAGCAGACTAGGACGATGGGGCTACGAGCAGTACTTC | CASRLGRWGYEQYF
TRBJ2-7 | . | few | TRBV5-6 | TGTGCCAGCAGCTTCCCCTACAATGAGCAGTACTTC | CASSFPYNEQYF
TRBJ2-1 | TRBD2 | . | TRBV4-3 | TGCGCCAGCAGCCAAGGCAGCGGGGGGGTCAATGAGCAGTTCTTC | CASSQGSGGVNEQFF
TRBJ1-1 | . | . | TRBV11-2 | TGTGCCAGCCAACGGGGGAACCGCGCCTCTGAAGCTTTCTTT | CASQRGNRASEAFF
TRBJ2-7 | TRBD1 | . | TRBV20-1 | TGCAGTGCTGTCCGGGACAGGGACTCCTACGAGCAGTACTTC | CSAVRDRDSYEQYF
TRBJ2-3 | . | many | TRBV27 | TGTGCCAGCAGTCTAACTGGGGATACGCAGTATTTT | CASSLTGDTQYF
TRBJ1-1 | . | . | TRBV11-2 | TGTGCCAGCAGCTTAGGGCCGGGGGTCACTGAAGCTTTCTTT | CASSLGPGVTEAFF
TRBJ1-5 | TRBD1 | . | TRBV25-1 | TGTGCCAGCAGTACAGGGGGCCGACAGCCCCAGCATTTT | CASSTGGRQPQHF
TRBJ1-2 | . | . | TRBV29-1 | TGCAGCGTTGAAGATAGGACAGCTCCCTGGGGCTACACCTTC | CSVEDRTAPWGYTF
TRBJ2-7 | . | . | TRBV7-2 | TGTGCCAGCAGCCCCGGACACCAAGGAAGCTACGAGCAGTACTTC | CASSPGHQGSYEQYF
TRBJ2-5 | TRBD1 | . | TRBV5-1 | TGCGCCAGCAGCTTAAAGACAGGGGTGGGAGAGACCCAGTACTTC | CASSLKTGVGETQYF
TRBJ2-5 | TRBD2 | . | TRBV13 | TGTGCCAGCAGCTACAGGACTAGGAAGGAGACCCAGTACTTC | CASSYRTRKETQYF